This T cell receptor beta chain came from a study of vaccination and CD4 T cells after COVID-19. In the study overall: Median time from COVID diagnosis to post-COVID sampling was over 80 days (35 to 161). For control cultures, the treatment was a CEFX pool, an HIV-1 Nef pool, or no peptide.

An Oncomine TCR Beta short-read assay was used to sequence the DNA from cultured CD4+ T cells. Cultured CD4+ T cells yielded the extracted genomic DNA. TCRdb reprocessed the PCR reads via MiXCR and lists one record per CDR3 protein. This sample carries around 25,000 distinct CDR3 sequences, 30% of them seen once, and the ten largest clones take less than 4%. As concerns this clonotype: Its antigen is as yet unknown.

V gave up 6 bases and J gave up 2 bases; unmatched junction bases: 7. This CDR3 spans 16 amino acids. The germline V gene encodes CDR1 MDHEN and CDR2 SYDVKM. Time point denoted: late sampling 161 to 241 days after vaccination in a few convalescent patients. The treatment here: roughly ten-day PBMC culture with coronavirus spike peptide pools or control peptides (ViraFEST assay). Two million PBMCs went into each well for culture with approximately 9.8 IU/ml IL-2 and 10 ug/ml peptide pools. The sample was CD4+ T cells from blood, cultured in vitro, taken about 7 months after SARS-CoV-2 vaccination. The TCR originated in a human donor who had recovered from COVID-19. This chain joins TRBV28 and TRBJ2-2; TRBD1 agrees at 9 bases. The CDR3, as DNA: TGTGCCAGCAGAACAGGGGGCCACCTAAACACCGGGGAGCTGTTTTTT. This sequence encodes CASRTGGHLNTGELFF.